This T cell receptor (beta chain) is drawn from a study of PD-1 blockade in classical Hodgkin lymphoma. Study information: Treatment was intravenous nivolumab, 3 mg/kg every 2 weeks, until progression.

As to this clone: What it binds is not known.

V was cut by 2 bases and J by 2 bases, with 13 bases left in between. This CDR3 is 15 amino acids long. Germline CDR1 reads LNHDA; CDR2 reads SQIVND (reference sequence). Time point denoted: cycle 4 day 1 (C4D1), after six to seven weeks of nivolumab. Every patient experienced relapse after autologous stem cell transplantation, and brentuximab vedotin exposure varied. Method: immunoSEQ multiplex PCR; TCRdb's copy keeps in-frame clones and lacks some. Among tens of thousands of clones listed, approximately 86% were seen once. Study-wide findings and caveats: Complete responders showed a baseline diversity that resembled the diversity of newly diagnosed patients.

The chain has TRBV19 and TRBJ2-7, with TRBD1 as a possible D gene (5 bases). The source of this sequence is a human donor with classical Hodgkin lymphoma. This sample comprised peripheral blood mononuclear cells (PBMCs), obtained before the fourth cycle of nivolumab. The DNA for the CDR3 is TGTGCCAGTAGTATACAGGGAACCCCCGCCTACGAGCAGTACTTC. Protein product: CASSIQGTPAYEQYF.